The rows below give T cell receptor beta chains drawn from one sample of a study of CD8 T cells in Susac syndrome. One entry per CDR3 protein results from TCRdb running MiXCR on the immunoSEQ multiplex PCR reads. Found here are 100,000 to 150,000 distinct CDR3 sequences, just under 95% of them singletons; the top ten hold approximately 0.22%. Sequencing used CD8+ T cells from PBMCs. The receptors originated from a human donor with Susac syndrome. CDR3s include the opening cysteine and the closing phenylalanine or tryptophan.

j_call v_call cdr3_aa
TRBJ2-5 TRBV9 CASSEVAGGRETQYF
TRBJ2-7 TRBV4-3 CASSQDLAGVYEQYF
TRBJ2-1 TRBV7-9 CASSLLADNEQFF
TRBJ1-2 TRBV28 CASRTAGTDYGYTF
TRBJ2-1 TRBV11-2 CASSYSSGSSNEQFF
TRBJ2-7 TRBV7-3 CAGLTGTGRYEQYF
TRBJ2-1 TRBV9 CASSALGDGWDDEQFF
TRBJ1-1 TRBV4-2 CASSQDTYRDRSMNTEAFF
TRBJ2-5 TRBV7-3 CASSAPGQGETQYF
TRBJ1-2 TRBV30 CAWSVPYGYTF
TRBJ1-2 TRBV5-1 CASTPDIGIGGYTF
TRBJ1-5 TRBV15 CATSPRGPANQPQHF
TRBJ1-1 TRBV19 CASTQDRENTEAFF
TRBJ1-1 TRBV21-1 CASPGTGTAGNTEAFF
TRBJ1-1 TRBV7-3 CASSSGRGEAFF
TRBJ1-1 TRBV7-9 CASSGQGSPEAFF
TRBJ2-7 TRBV6-5 CASSYSVDGTYEQYF
TRBJ2-5 TRBV6-2/TRBV6-3 CASSYREASETQYF